One and the same sample provided the 17 T cell receptor beta chains below, sequenced in a study of molecular identifiers for immune sequencing clone quantification. One entry per CDR3 protein, called by TCRdb with MiXCR from the PCR reads. Of about 640,000 distinct CDR3 sequences listed, 20% were seen once; the top ten hold roughly 0.85%. The sequencing sample was made of naive CD8+ T cells from blood, with Jurkat cell RNA spiked in. The subset here: FACS-sorted CD8+CD4-CCR7+CD45RA+ naive T cells. These receptors came from a human donor in good health. Some libraries in this study had Jurkat cell RNA spiked in.

At least ten counts were recorded for this clonotype. The chain recombines TRBV6-5 with TRBJ2-2; D is unclear. The V end lost 1 base, the J end lost 6 bases, and 6 bases lay between the germline ends. CDR1 MNHEY and CDR2 SVGAGI come from the germline V gene. The CDR3 is 13 amino acids. In DNA form, the CDR3 reads TGTGCCAGCAGTTACTACGGCCCCGGGGAGCTGTTTTTT. The encoded protein is CASSYYGPGELFF.

This clonotype was seen at least ten times. The DNA of the CDR3 is TGCGCCAGCAGCCAAGTGACAGGCGCCTACGAGCAGTACTTC. Its protein product is CASSQVTGAYEQYF. The chain combines TRBV4-3 with TRBJ2-7, with D possibly TRBD1 on 6 matching bases. Trimming removed 1 base from V and 2 bases from J, with 9 bases in between. Germline V gene sequence: CDR1 LGHNA, CDR2 YSLEER. The CDR3 contains 14 residues.

A few counts support this clonotype. J is TRBJ2-7 and V is TRBV4-3; TRBD2 agrees at 9 bases. Germline assignment: CDR1 LGHNA and CDR2 YSLEER. The ends lost 1 base at V and 0 bases at J; junction bases unmatched: 4. The CDR3 extends over 16 amino acids. CDR3 nucleotides: TGCGCCAGCAGCCAAGGCGCGGGAGGGAACTCCTACGAGCAGTACTTC. This gives the protein CASSQGAGGNSYEQYF.

The chain links TRBV20-1 to TRBJ1-1; no definite D call. The CDR3 is 13 residues long. Germline V lookup: CDR1 DFQATT, CDR2 SNEGSKA (reference sequence). For the CDR3, the DNA is TGCAGCGGACCTGGAGGGATGAACACTGAAGCTTTCTTT. Translated, it gives CSGPGGMNTEAFF.

This clonotype was recorded many times. This chain uses TRBV27 with TRBJ2-7; 10 bases align to TRBD1. V was clipped by 4 bases and J by 2 bases; unmatched bases: 2. The CDR3 loop spans 14 amino acids. Germline V gene lookup returns CDR1 MNHEY and CDR2 SMNVEV (reference sequence). CDR3 amino acids: CASSYDRGPYEQYF. CDR3 nucleotides: TGTGCCAGCAGTTACGACAGGGGGCCCTACGAGCAGTACTTC.

This clonotype was seen ten or more times. V is TRBV12-3 or TRBV12-4 and J is TRBJ2-3; the D call may be TRBD1 or TRBD2 (6 bases each). V was clipped by 2 bases and J by 3 bases, with 9 bases between them. The length of the CDR3 is 14 residues. CDR3 coding DNA: TGTGCCAGCAGTTTAAGGGGGGAGACAGATACGCAGTATTTT. Amino acid sequence: CASSLRGETDTQYF.

This clonotype showed up many times. J is TRBJ2-7 and V is TRBV19, with TRBD2 matching 13 bases. The CDR3 spans 14 residues. J gave up 6 bases and V 5 bases, and 4 bases lay outside the gene matches. Germline loops: CDR1 LNHDA, CDR2 SQIVND (reference sequence). CDR3 protein: CASSPGLAGFEQYF. CDR3 bases: TGTGCCAGTAGTCCGGGACTAGCGGGGTTCGAGCAGTACTTC.

The rearrangement uses TRBV6-2 or TRBV6-3 and TRBJ2-3; TRBD1 agrees at 8 bases. Germline V gene lookup returns CDR1 MNHEY and CDR2 SVGEGT. V dropped 0 bases and J dropped 0; count of bases not matched to a gene: 14. This CDR3 comprises 20 residues. The CDR3 DNA reads TGTGCCAGCAGTTACTCGAGTAGCCCGGACAGGGCCACTAGCACAGATACGCAGTATTTT. This encodes CASSYSSSPDRATSTDTQYF.

About this clonotype itself: A much larger clone sits a single nucleotide away, making a read error possible. The chain links TRBV6-5 to TRBJ2-1; weak D call: TRBD2 (6 bases). There are 15 residues in the CDR3. Looked up from germline, CDR1 is MNHEY and CDR2 is SVGAGI. V was shortened by 4 bases and J by 2 bases, with 12 bases between the two germline ends. The CDR3 coding sequence is TGTGCCAGCAGTTTGGGACTGGGGACCTACAATGAGCAGTTCTTC. Its translation is CASSLGLGTYNEQFF.

This chain links TRBV19 with TRBJ2-1, with a possible D match to TRBD2 (6 bases). The germline gives CDR1 LNHDA, CDR2 SQIVND (reference sequence). Trimming took off 1 base at V and 10 bases at J, with 11 bases between the two ends. The CDR3 has 13 amino acids. The CDR3 coding sequence is TGTGCCAGTAGTATAGGACTAGTTCGGGAGCAGTTCTTC. Its protein product is CASSIGLVREQFF.

Comment on this clonotype: The CDR3 carries no conserved terminal phenylalanine or tryptophan, so it likely arises from a read error. The rearrangement links TRBV20-1 to TRBJ2-7; 16 nucleotides agree with TRBD2. Germline values: CDR1 DFQATT, CDR2 SNEGSKA (reference sequence). J was trimmed by 0 bases and V by 6 bases; bases with no gene match: 14. CDR3 size: 19 residues. CDR3 DNA: TGCAGTGCGGACAGGGTGGGACTAGCGGGGGGGAAAAGCTCCTACGAGCAGTACCTC. Translating gives CSADRVGLAGGKSSYEQYL.

This clonotype was counted at least ten times. The chain employs TRBV20-1 and TRBJ2-3; D perhaps matches TRBD2 (6 bases). There are 13 residues in the CDR3. Germline CDR1 reads DFQATT; CDR2 reads SNEGSKA (reference sequence). The V and J ends lost 0 bases and 4 bases respectively, with 8 bases between them. CDR3 amino acids: CSARDPGADTQYF. In DNA, the CDR3 is TGCAGTGCTAGAGATCCGGGGGCAGATACGCAGTATTTT.

This chain links TRBV14 with TRBJ2-2; tentative D call: TRBD1 (6 bases). The germline CDR1 and CDR2 sequences are SGHDN and FVKESK. V was trimmed by 4 bases and J by 7 bases, leaving 10 bases between them. The CDR3 extends over 13 amino acids. The CDR3 protein is CASSPTGHGELFF. For the CDR3, the DNA is TGTGCCAGCAGCCCCACAGGGCACGGGGAGCTGTTTTTT.

This clonotype was recorded many times. The chain uses TRBV2 and TRBJ2-5, with D uncertain. The CDR3 sequence is 13 residues long. Germline V gene sequence: CDR1 SNHLY, CDR2 FYNNEI. The ends were cut back, 8 bases at V and 2 bases at J, with 12 bases in the middle. The CDR3 sequence is CASLNHLQETQYF. The DNA of the CDR3 is TGTGCCAGCCTTAATCATCTTCAAGAGACCCAGTACTTC.

This clonotype has ten or more counts. The chain has TRBV4-2 and TRBJ2-2; TRBD2 matches 9 bases. The CDR3 has 17 amino acids. V dropped 1 base and J dropped 0; count of bases not matched to a gene: 3. Germline loops: CDR1 LGHNA, CDR2 YNFKEQ. The CDR3 spells CASSQGSSGTNTGELFF. For the CDR3, the DNA is TGTGCCAGCAGCCAAGGGTCTAGCGGGACGAACACCGGGGAGCTGTTTTTT.

J is TRBJ1-3 and V is TRBV20-1; 7 nucleotides agree with TRBD1. V dropped 6 bases and J dropped 2; count of bases not matched to a gene: 19. The CDR3 contains 18 residues. CDR1 DFQATT and CDR2 SNEGSKA come from the germline V gene (reference sequence). The CDR3 nucleotides are TGCAGTGCAGTAAGCGGGACAGACACACATGTCCCTGGAAACACCATATATTTT. Translation: CSAVSGTDTHVPGNTIYF.

This clonotype occurred a few times. The V gene is TRBV27, the J gene TRBJ1-5; D gene ambiguous. V lost 3 bases and J 4 bases, leaving 7 bases between the germline ends. CDR1 and CDR2 (germline): MNHEY, SMNVEV (reference sequence). The CDR3 totals 13 residues. CDR3 bases: TGTGCCAGCAGTTTGGTTTTAAATCAGCCCCAGCATTTT. Translated, it gives CASSLVLNQPQHF.